The 10 T cell receptor beta chains below come from one sample, sequenced in a study of preoperative IRX-2 immunotherapy in early breast cancer (dated by TCRdb to between 2017 and 2020). The library was built by means of the immunoSEQ multiplex PCR assay. TCRdb re-hosts the immuneACCESS table, in-frame sequences only. Its copies lack some clones; in the studies checked, an unresolved V gene accounts for under half of them, and the cause for the rest is not known. The sample profile shows 25,000 to 30,000 clones; 82% of them were found once. Approximately 3% of the sample goes to the ten largest clones. What this sample's treatment or condition label stands for: preoperative locoregional IRX-2 cytokine immunotherapy. Sampling was conducted from a patient treated with IRX-2 immunotherapy. Receptor source: a human donor with breast cancer.

CDR3 bases: TGTGCCAGCAGCGAGGGGGGTCGTGTCGGGTTCTTC. This gives the protein CASSEGGRVGFF. The rearrangement links TRBV6-8 to TRBJ2-1, with D possibly being TRBD1 or TRBD2 (6 bases each). The CDR3 spans 12 residues. Trimming pared 6 bases from V and 15 bases from J, leaving 18 bases between. In germline, CDR1 is MNHGY, CDR2 SAAAGT.

The CDR3 sequence: CASSMRGDTEAFF. DNA for the CDR3: TGTGCCAGTAGTATGAGAGGAGACACTGAAGCTTTCTTT. The genes are TRBV19 and TRBJ1-1; D is unclear. V gave up 3 bases and J gave up 3 bases, with 8 bases separating them. Germline loops: CDR1 LNHDA, CDR2 SQIVND (reference sequence). This CDR3 has 13 amino acids.

The V call is TRBV7-7, the J call TRBJ1-3; a possible D gene is TRBD1 (6 bases). CDR1 and CDR2 from the germline V gene are SSHAT and FNYEAQ (reference sequence). The CDR3 covers 15 residues. V lost 4 bases and J lost 4, with 14 bases in between. The CDR3 protein is CASSSLRTAGNTIYF. CDR3 nucleotide sequence: TGTGCCAGCAGCTCCCTAAGGACAGCGGGAAACACCATATATTTT. Variable domain in full (rest from reference TRBV7-7 and TRBJ1-3): GAGVSQSPRYKVTKRGQDVTLRCDPISSHATLYWYQQALGQGPEFLTYFNYEAQPDKSGLPSDRFSAERPEGSISTLTIQRTEQRDSAMYRCASSSLRTAGNTIYFGEGSWLTVV.

The chain uses TRBV5-1 and TRBJ1-2, with 9 bases matching TRBD1. This CDR3 comprises 18 residues. V was clipped by 4 bases and J by 4 bases; unmatched bases: 17. The germline CDR1 and CDR2 sequences are SGHRS and YFSETQ. CDR3 residues: CASSPLPGQGSSIYGYTF. The DNA for the CDR3 is TGCGCCAGCAGCCCCCTCCCGGGACAGGGTTCCTCAATCTATGGCTACACCTTC.

The chain has TRBV6-8 and TRBJ2-1, with 9 nucleotides matching TRBD1. This CDR3 region has 17 residues. Trimming removed 0 bases from V and 3 bases from J; junction bases left unmatched: 6. Germline V gives CDR1 MNHGY, CDR2 SAAAGT. CDR3 coding DNA: TGTGCCAGCAGTTACTCGCCCGGGACAGGGATCTACAATGAGCAGTTCTTC. It translates to CASSYSPGTGIYNEQFF.

V gene TRBV11-1 combines with J gene TRBJ2-7, with 7 bases matching TRBD1. The germline gives CDR1 SGHAT, CDR2 FQDESV (reference sequence). CDR3 size: 19 residues. Trimming took 1 base from V and 1 from J; bases not matched to a gene: 16. The CDR3 DNA follows: TGTGCCAGCAGCTTAGAAATTTGCGAACAGGGGACGGGATCCTACGAGCAGTACTTC. Translated, it gives CASSLEICEQGTGSYEQYF.

The chain links TRBV11-3 to TRBJ2-2, with D unresolved. The CDR3 runs to 16 residues. Germline V CDR1 and CDR2: SGHNT, YENEEA. Trimming took off 1 base at V and 1 base at J, with 10 bases between the two ends. The CDR3 region is CASSLVSWVNTGELFF. The CDR3 DNA follows: TGTGCCAGCAGCTTAGTTTCTTGGGTGAACACCGGGGAGCTGTTTTTT.

This chain uses TRBV30 with TRBJ1-2; unclear D gene. Germline loops: CDR1 GTSNPN, CDR2 SVGIG (reference sequence). The CDR3 length is 14 residues. Trimming pared 5 bases from V and 8 bases from J, leaving 21 bases between. The CDR3 bases are TGTGCCTGGTCAAACAAGGTGAGAGGGAGAGGCTACACCTTC. Its translation is CAWSNKVRGRGYTF.

The gene calls are TRBV6-8 and TRBJ2-5; D may be TRBD1 (6 bases). The germline V gene has CDR1 MNHGY and CDR2 SAAAGT. V was cut by 6 bases and J by 1 base, with 18 bases left in between. The CDR3 length is 16 residues. The CDR3 region has the DNA TGTGCCAGCAGCTCTGCCTACGGGACACTCCAAGAGACCCAGTACTTC. Translation gives CASSSAYGTLQETQYF.

This clone was observed once. The genes are TRBV7-1 and TRBJ2-1, with TRBD2 identical over 8 bases. TRBV7-1 is recorded as an ORF, its role being uncertain. Trimming cost V 4 bases and J 3 bases; bases outside gene matches: 8. CDR3 size: 16 residues. The DNA of the CDR3 is TGTGCCAGCAGCTTAGGGACACTAGCGGTCTACAATGAGCAGTTCTTC. This gives the protein CASSLGTLAVYNEQFF.